This T cell receptor beta chain was found in a study of human T cells and chemical hapten exposure. Time point denoted: patch test 2, 6 weeks after DPC sensitization. The treatment here: therapeutic diphenylcyclopropenone sensitization with weekly scalp DPC. TCRdb called the RACE reads again in MiXCR, with one record for every CDR3 protein. Of about 78,000 distinct CDR3 sequences listed, 8.5% are singletons. This clonotype was counted ten times or more. This CDR3 contains 13 residues. The germline gives CDR1 SGHVS, CDR2 FQNEAQ. The germline V and J ends were trimmed by 8 bases and 8 bases, with 13 bases remaining between them.

The specimen comprised whole blood, sampled in connection with sensitization to the hapten diphenylcyclopropenone (DPC). The V call is TRBV7-8, the J call TRBJ1-6; D is unresolved. The source of this sequence is a woman between 45 and 65 years old with alopecia areata. Some clones in this sample may be carry-over from other donors' samples. The CDR3, as DNA: TGTGCCAGCCGACCTGGGAACGATTCACCCCTCCACTTT. It is translated as CASRPGNDSPLHF.